This T cell receptor beta chain stems from a study of blood T cell repertoires in COVID-19. As for the study in general: The cDNA or gDNA used as material had been derived from T cells, B-cell-depleted T cells, or PBMCs.

The CDR3 consists of 13 residues. V lost 2 bases, J lost 2 bases, and 2 bases stayed unmatched. CDR1 and CDR2 from the germline V gene are GTSNPN and SVGIG (reference sequence). Donors of Cohort 3 who recovered were those that had two negative PCRs, clearance, or symptom resolution. In the source study's methods: Amplification of reference gene primers provided the estimated nucleated cell counts. This table comes from immunoSEQ multiplex PCR, and its TCRdb copy is limited to in-frame clones, with some not included. Clone size and the V and J calls come from that table; the DNA yielded D and trimming. Here the sample spans more than 300,000 clones, 92% being singletons.

The V call is TRBV30, the J call TRBJ1-2; 7 positions match TRBD1. The receptor comes from a woman younger than 45 who had recovered from COVID-19. Specimen: PBMCs or T cells enriched from blood (not recorded which). The CDR3 is CAWSPTGNYGYTF. DNA for the CDR3: TGTGCCTGGAGTCCGACAGGGAACTATGGCTACACCTTC.